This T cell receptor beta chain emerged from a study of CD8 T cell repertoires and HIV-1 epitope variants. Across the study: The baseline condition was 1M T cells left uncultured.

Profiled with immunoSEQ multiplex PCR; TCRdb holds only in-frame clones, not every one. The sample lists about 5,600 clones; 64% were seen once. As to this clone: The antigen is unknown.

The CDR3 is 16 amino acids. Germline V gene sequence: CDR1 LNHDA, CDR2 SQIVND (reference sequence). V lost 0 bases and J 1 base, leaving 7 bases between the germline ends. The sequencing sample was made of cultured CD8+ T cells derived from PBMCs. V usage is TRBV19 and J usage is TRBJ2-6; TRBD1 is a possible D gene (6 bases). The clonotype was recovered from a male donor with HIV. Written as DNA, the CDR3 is TGTGCCAGTAGTATAGATCAGGGGTCTGGGGCCAACGTCCTGACTTTC. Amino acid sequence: CASSIDQGSGANVLTF.